The 30 T cell receptor beta chains below were found in one sample sequenced in a study of blood T cell repertoires in COVID-19. Data came from immunoSEQ multiplex PCR; TCRdb stores just in-frame clones and leaves some out. The data hold about 270,000 clones, with 88% observed a single time. Sequenced: peripheral blood. The origin of the receptors is a man aged 55 to 70 who had recovered from COVID-19.

The chain uses TRBV18 and TRBJ2-5; possible D gene TRBD2, 6 bases. Germline loops: CDR1 KGHSH, CDR2 LQKENI. Trimming removed 2 bases from V and 2 bases from J, with 12 bases in between. There are 15 residues in the CDR3. The CDR3 sequence: CASSPFGGSQETQYF. The CDR3 DNA reads TGTGCCAGCTCACCATTCGGGGGATCGCAAGAGACCCAGTACTTC.

CDR3 DNA sequence: TGTGCCAGCAGTGAGACGGGACAGGGCCTAGGAACAGATACGCAGTATTTT. This codes for CASSETGQGLGTDTQYF. J is TRBJ2-3 and V is TRBV2; 9 positions agree with TRBD1. CDR3 length: 17 residues. V gave up 3 bases and J gave up 3 bases; unmatched junction bases: 10. CDR1 is SNHLY, CDR2 FYNNEI, per germline.

The chain employs TRBV3-1 (or the pseudogene TRBV3-2) and TRBJ2-1; 10 bases match TRBD1. This CDR3 comprises 16 residues. Germline CDR1 and CDR2: LGHDT and YNNKEL (reference sequence). Trimming removed 2 bases from V and 5 bases from J; junction bases left unmatched: 6. DNA of the CDR3: TGTGCCAGCAGCCAACGGGGGACAGGGGATAACAATGAGCAGTTCTTC. This gives the protein CASSQRGTGDNNEQFF.

V is TRBV5-6 and J is TRBJ2-5; 10 positions agree with TRBD1. This CDR3 contains 17 residues. The junction had 12 bases not matched to a gene; V was cut back by 3 bases and J by 4 bases. Germline CDR1 is SGHDT and CDR2 is YYEEEE. The CDR3 DNA reads TGTGCCAGCAGCTCGGACAGGGGGTCTAGGTTCGGAGAGACCCAGTACTTC. Amino acid sequence: CASSSDRGSRFGETQYF.

V usage is TRBV7-2 and J usage is TRBJ1-6; 8 bases line up with TRBD1. The J segment lost 4 bases and the V segment lost 6 bases, leaving 2 bases of the junction unmatched. The CDR3 extends over 14 amino acids. CDR1 SGHTA and CDR2 FQGNSA come from the germline V gene. The CDR3 DNA reads as TGTGCCAGCAGGCGACAGGGGTATAATTCACCCCTCCACTTT. This translates into CASRRQGYNSPLHF.

The chain employs TRBV27 and TRBJ2-5; D might be TRBD1 (6 bases). V was clipped by 5 bases and J by 2 bases, with 24 bases between them. Germline CDR1 and CDR2: MNHEY and SMNVEV (reference sequence). The CDR3 loop spans 18 amino acids. The CDR3 protein is CASSRESPGTTWQETQYF. CDR3 in DNA: TGTGCCAGCAGTCGAGAGAGCCCCGGGACAACTTGGCAAGAGACCCAGTACTTC.

Details on this clone: The sample has other DNA sequences that encode this CDR3 too. CDR3 bases: TGTGCCAGTAGTATCGAGGGTAGCAATCAGCCCCAGCATTTT. It encodes CASSIEGSNQPQHF. The V and J genes are TRBV19 and TRBJ1-5, with D hard to call. The CDR3 loop spans 14 amino acids. CDR1 and CDR2 from the germline V gene are LNHDA and SQIVND (reference sequence). V gave up 3 bases and J gave up 0 bases, with 6 bases separating them.

This clone appeared a few times. The rearrangement links TRBV5-6 to TRBJ2-5; the D is unclear. The V end lost 0 bases, the J end lost 5 bases, and 5 bases lay between the germline ends. CDR3 length equals 12 residues. Germline V gene sequence: CDR1 SGHDT, CDR2 YYEEEE. In nucleotides, the CDR3 is TGTGCCAGCAGCTTGGTTCGGGAGACCCAGTACTTC. As protein: CASSLVRETQYF.

The chain couples TRBV2 to TRBJ2-2; a weak D match, TRBD1 (7 bases). This CDR3 spans 16 amino acids. The germline V gene encodes CDR1 SNHLY and CDR2 FYNNEI. The V and J ends lost 3 bases and 2 bases respectively, with 13 bases between them. The CDR3 sequence is CASSEHRGLNTGELFF. CDR3 nucleotide sequence: TGTGCCAGCAGTGAGCACAGGGGACTCAACACCGGGGAGCTGTTTTTT.

The J gene is TRBJ2-7, the V gene TRBV30, with D perhaps TRBD1 (5 bases). The V end was cut by 2 bases, the J end by 2 bases, with 7 bases between. CDR1 GTSNPN and CDR2 SVGIG come from the germline V gene (reference sequence). The CDR3 is 12 amino acids. The CDR3 is CAWSQGPYEQYF. DNA for the CDR3: TGTGCCTGGAGTCAGGGTCCCTACGAGCAGTACTTC.

The chain combines TRBV9 with TRBJ1-6; 10 positions match TRBD1. The V gene end was trimmed by 4 bases and the J gene end by 5 bases; junction bases not matched to a gene: 9. Germline CDR1 and CDR2: SGDLS and YYNGEE. The CDR3 is 17 residues long. Written as DNA, the CDR3 is TGTGCCAGCAGCCTAAGGGGACAGGGGCTCGATAATTCACCCCTCCACTTT. Its translation: CASSLRGQGLDNSPLHF.

This chain uses TRBV5-8 with TRBJ2-5, with 15 bases that match TRBD2. Looked up from germline, CDR1 is SGHTS and CDR2 is YDEGEE. This CDR3 region has 16 residues. Losses at the gene ends were 4 bases for V and 5 bases for J; bases not matched to a gene: 6. CDR3 loop: CASSRGTSGGPETQYF. The DNA for the CDR3 is TGTGCCAGCAGCAGGGGGACTAGCGGGGGGCCTGAGACCCAGTACTTC. The full variable domain, with the rest looked up from reference TRBV5-8 and TRBJ2-5, is EAGVTQSPTHLIKTRGQQATLRCSPISGHTSVYWYQQALGLGLQFLLWYDEGEERNRGNFPPRFSGRQFPNYSSELNVNALELEDSALYLCASSRGTSGGPETQYFGPGTRLLVL.

With respect to this clone: The junction departs from the called germline gene at one end, perhaps through a read error. This same CDR3 is encoded by further DNA sequences in the sample. The chain links TRBV15 to TRBJ2-5; maybe TRBD2 (6 bases). CDR1 is LNHNV, CDR2 YYDKDF, per germline (reference sequence). CDR3 length equals 14 residues. CDR3 loop: CATSNGLRRETQYF. The CDR3 region has the DNA TGTGCTACCAGCAACGGACTACGAAGAGAGACCCAGTACTTC.

CDR3 protein: CASRGTIQGTYGYTF. The CDR3 DNA reads as TGTGCCAGCAGGGGAACAATCCAGGGAACTTATGGCTACACCTTC. This chain joins TRBV6-5 and TRBJ1-2, with D possibly TRBD1 on 5 matching bases. In germline, CDR1 is MNHEY, CDR2 SVGAGI. This CDR3 has 15 residues. Trimming stripped 6 bases from V and 5 bases from J, with 19 bases between.

V is TRBV6-5 and J is TRBJ1-6; 9 positions agree with TRBD1. The CDR3 spans 14 residues. The germline CDR1 and CDR2 sequences are MNHEY and SVGAGI. J lost 6 bases, V lost 5 bases, and 2 bases had no gene match. The CDR3 region is CASSRQGVNSPLHF. The CDR3 bases are TGTGCCAGCAGTCGACAGGGGGTTAATTCACCCCTCCACTTT.

V usage is TRBV9 and J usage is TRBJ2-2, with 7 bases matching TRBD2. CDR1 is SGDLS and CDR2 is YYNGEE in the germline V gene. The CDR3 runs 15 residues. V was clipped by 0 bases and J by 6 bases; unmatched bases: 5. The CDR3 DNA follows: TGTGCCAGCAGCGTAGTTTGGGGGGGATCCGGGGAGCTGTTTTTT. Translated: CASSVVWGGSGELFF.

The rearrangement uses TRBV7-9 and TRBJ1-4, with TRBD1 as a possible D gene (6 bases). In germline, CDR1 is SEHNR, CDR2 FQNEAQ (reference sequence). The CDR3 spans 14 residues. Trimming took 3 bases from V and 8 from J, leaving 13 bases between them. The CDR3 is CASSLAQGGEKLFF. For the CDR3, the DNA is TGTGCCAGCAGCTTGGCACAGGGTGGCGAAAAACTGTTTTTT.

This sequence joins TRBV7-2 and TRBJ2-7; 9 nucleotides match TRBD1. V was clipped by 5 bases and J by 1 base; unmatched bases: 9. The CDR3 is 16 amino acids. CDR1 and CDR2 (germline): SGHTA, FQGNSA. DNA for the CDR3: TGTGCCAGCAGCCCTCGAGCGGACAGGGGTTCCTACGAGCAGTACTTC. Its translation is CASSPRADRGSYEQYF.

This clone was detected once. The chain has TRBV29-1 and TRBJ2-5; 7 positions agree with TRBD2. Trimming removed 0 bases from V and 7 bases from J; junction bases left unmatched: 8. The CDR3 is 14 residues long. Looked up from germline, CDR1 is SQVTM and CDR2 is ANQGSEA. CDR3 in amino acids: CSVEDRGRGGTQYF. CDR3 coding DNA: TGCAGCGTTGAAGATCGAGGCCGCGGGGGGACCCAGTACTTC.

The rearrangement links TRBV20-1 to TRBJ2-7; D is possibly TRBD1 (5 bases). Trimming took 7 bases from V and 7 from J, leaving 14 bases between them. Germline CDR1 and CDR2: DFQATT and SNEGSKA (reference sequence). CDR3 length equals 11 residues. This CDR3 reads CSGKQDLEQYF. The DNA of the CDR3 is TGCAGTGGAAAACAGGACCTAGAGCAGTACTTC.

In its sample, this clone was seen once. The chain joins TRBV10-1 to TRBJ1-1; the match to TRBD1 covers 11 bases. V dropped 3 bases and J dropped 4; count of bases not matched to a gene: 4. CDR1 is WNHNN, CDR2 SYGVQD, per germline (reference sequence). The CDR3 runs to 15 residues. CDR3 sequence reads: CASSDGGTGGTEAFF. CDR3 coding DNA: TGCGCCAGCAGTGATGGCGGGACAGGGGGCACTGAAGCTTTCTTT.

V is TRBV7-6 and J is TRBJ2-3, with TRBD2 as a possible D gene (7 bases). The CDR3 has 16 residues. V was cut by 2 bases and J by 0 bases, with 12 bases left in between. Per germline, CDR1 SGHVS and CDR2 FNYEAQ. DNA for the CDR3: TGTGCCAGCAGCTTATGGGGGGGGGCTAGCACAGATACGCAGTATTTT. This translates into CASSLWGGASTDTQYF. The full variable domain, rest sourced from reference TRBV7-6 and TRBJ2-3, is GAGVSQSPRYKVTKRGQDVALRCDPISGHVSLYWYRQALGQGPEFLTYFNYEAQQDKSGLPNDRFSAERPEGSISTLTIQRTEQRDSAMYRCASSLWGGASTDTQYFGPGTRLTVL.

The V call is TRBV5-1, the J call TRBJ2-3, with 8 nucleotides matching TRBD1. Germline-derived CDR1 and CDR2 are SGHRS and YFSETQ. This CDR3 is 16 amino acids long. Trimming cost V 0 bases and J 0 bases; bases outside gene matches: 3. CDR3 bases: TGCGCCAGCAGCTTGGGACAGGGGACTAGCACAGATACGCAGTATTTT. Its protein is CASSLGQGTSTDTQYF.

The chain uses TRBV6-5 and TRBJ2-7, with 9 bases that match TRBD1. Germline trimming cut 0 bases from V and 3 bases from J; bases unmatched to any gene: 3. The germline V gene encodes CDR1 MNHEY and CDR2 SVGAGI. There are 15 residues in the CDR3. The CDR3 sequence is CASSYSGTGLYEQYF. The DNA for the CDR3 is TGTGCCAGCAGTTACTCCGGGACAGGGCTCTACGAGCAGTACTTC.

The chain is built from TRBV6-5 and TRBJ2-7, with a tentative D call TRBD2 (5 bases). The CDR3 is 14 amino acids. Trimming removed 6 bases at V and 1 base at J, with 13 bases between. Germline V gives CDR1 MNHEY, CDR2 SVGAGI. The DNA of the CDR3 is TGTGCCAGCAGGTTAAGACTACTATCCTACGAGCAGTACTTC. It codes for CASRLRLLSYEQYF.

The chain carries TRBV18 and TRBJ1-2; maybe TRBD1 (5 bases). V was clipped by 2 bases and J by 2 bases, with 9 bases between them. The CDR3 runs 14 residues. From germline, CDR1 is KGHSH and CDR2 LQKENI. The DNA for the CDR3 is TGTGCCAGCTCACCAGCAGGGCGGAACTATGGCTACACCTTC. This sequence encodes CASSPAGRNYGYTF.

The rearrangement joins TRBV9 to TRBJ2-1; 12 nucleotides line up with TRBD2. The CDR3 spans 20 residues. CDR1 and CDR2 from the germline V gene are SGDLS and YYNGEE. V shed 3 bases and J 0 bases; nucleotides not matched to a gene: 13. In nucleotides, the CDR3 is TGTGCCAGCAGCGGAAACCCCACGACTAGCGGGGGTCGCTCCTACAATGAGCAGTTCTTC. It translates to CASSGNPTTSGGRSYNEQFF.

This clone has just a few counts. This rearrangement joins TRBV19 to TRBJ1-5; D not certain. The length of the CDR3 is 13 residues. Germline CDR1 reads LNHDA; CDR2 reads SQIVND (reference sequence). V was trimmed by 2 bases and J by 6 bases, leaving 8 bases between them. CDR3 sequence (DNA): TGTGCCAGTAGTATAACTCTTGGTCAGCCCCAGCATTTT. This codes for CASSITLGQPQHF.

The chain joins TRBV18 to TRBJ2-3; the D gene is possibly TRBD2 (6 bases). CDR1 and CDR2 (germline): KGHSH, LQKENI. V was pared by 6 bases and J by 0 bases, with 25 bases between. The CDR3 spans 19 residues. The CDR3 DNA is TGTGCCAGCTCCCCTAAAAGTCGGGGGTCGGGGTCCAGCACAGATACGCAGTATTTT. Translating gives CASSPKSRGSGSSTDTQYF.

The rearrangement uses TRBV18 and TRBJ2-3, with D possibly being TRBD2 (6 bases). The CDR3 runs 15 residues. The germline CDR1 and CDR2 sequences are KGHSH and LQKENI. V dropped 1 base and J dropped 2 bases, with 10 bases sitting between them. CDR3 loop: CASSPRRGLTDTQYF. DNA of the CDR3: TGTGCCAGCTCACCACGGCGGGGACTCACAGATACGCAGTATTTT. Variable domain in full (rest from reference TRBV18 and TRBJ2-3): NAGVMQNPRHLVRRRGQEARLRCSPMKGHSHVYWYRQLPEEGLKFMVYLQKENIIDESGMPKERFSAEFPKEGPSILRIQQVVRGDSAAYFCASSPRRGLTDTQYFGPGTRLTVL.